This T cell receptor beta chain was obtained from a study of STAT5B mutations in CD4+ large granular lymphocyte leukemia. General study findings and limits: No patients shared main leukemic clonotypes, though around 25% appeared at low frequency elsewhere. Compared with healthy controls (2/35), patient top clones favored TRBV06 (8/27).

A note on this clone: Antigen: not known.

Sequencing was at survey level. Authors' data handling: Lowest detectable productive clonotype frequency was 2.59 x 10-5. Repertoires were generated with immunoSEQ multiplex PCR, while TCRdb's copy carries only in-frame clones and drops some. The DNA was the basis for D and trimming; V, J and clone size are from that table. The sample includes approximately 52,000 clones, about 70% of them seen just once. The germline gives CDR1 MNHEY, CDR2 SVGAGI. The CDR3 loop spans 16 amino acids. V dropped 0 bases and J dropped 2 bases, with 11 bases sitting between them. The chain recombines TRBV6-5 with TRBJ1-3; D call uncertain. Sequencing was done on a sample of CD4+ T cells from blood buffy coats. The sequence derives from a human donor in good health. CDR3 sequence: CASSYSSGSTGNTIYF. The CDR3 DNA is TGTGCCAGCAGTTACTCGTCCGGATCTACTGGAAACACCATATATTTT.